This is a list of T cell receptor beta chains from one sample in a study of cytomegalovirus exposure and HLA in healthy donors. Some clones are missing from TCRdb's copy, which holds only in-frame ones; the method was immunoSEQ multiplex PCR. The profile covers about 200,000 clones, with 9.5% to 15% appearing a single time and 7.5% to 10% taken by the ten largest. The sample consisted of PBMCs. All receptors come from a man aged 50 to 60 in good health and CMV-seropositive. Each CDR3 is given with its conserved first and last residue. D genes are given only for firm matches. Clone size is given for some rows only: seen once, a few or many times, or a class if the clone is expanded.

CASRGQGYYGYTF,TGTGCCAGCAGGGGACAGGGGTACTATGGCTACACCTTC,TRBD1,TRBJ1-2,TRBV6-5,-
CASSYPPAGTDTQYF,TGTGCCAGCAGTTACCCTCCTGCAGGCACAGATACGCAGTATTTT,-,TRBJ2-3,TRBV6-6,few
CASSYPGGYTF,TGTGCCAGCAGTTACCCGGGTGGCTACACCTTC,-,TRBJ1-2,TRBV6-5,-
CASSLKASAAGEQYF,TGCGCCAGCAGCTTGAAGGCGTCGGCCGCGGGAGAGCAGTACTTC,-,TRBJ2-7,TRBV5-1,-
CASSPRQDLYGYTF,TGTGCCAGCAGCCCCCGACAGGACCTCTATGGCTACACCTTC,-,TRBJ1-2,TRBV14,few
CASSLVVANTGELFF,TGTGCCAGCAGCTTAGTTGTAGCGAACACCGGGGAGCTGTTTTTT,-,TRBJ2-2,TRBV7-2,few
CASSQDWLGEGDTQYF,TGCGCCAGCAGCCAAGATTGGCTCGGGGAGGGAGATACGCAGTATTTT,TRBD2,TRBJ2-3,TRBV4-3,-
CAPPEVETQYF,TGTGCCCCCCCAGAGGTAGAGACCCAGTACTTC,-,TRBJ2-5,TRBV30,few
CASGDRGGTEAFF,TGTGCCAGCGGGGACAGGGGAGGGACTGAAGCTTTCTTT,TRBD1,TRBJ1-1,TRBV2,few
CASSPLSGGAYEQYF,TGTGCCAGCAGCCCCCTTAGCGGGGGGGCCTACGAGCAGTACTTC,TRBD2,TRBJ2-7,TRBV7-8,-
CASSRDRESRGYTF,TGTGCCAGCAGCCGGGACAGGGAATCTCGTGGCTACACCTTC,TRBD1,TRBJ1-2,TRBV5-4,-
CASSSDRVSHRTNEKLFF,TGTGCCAGCAGCTCCGACAGGGTCTCCCACCGTACTAATGAAAAACTGTTTTTT,TRBD1,TRBJ1-4,TRBV7-2,few
CASSGLAGPNEQFF,TGTGCCAGCAGTGGACTAGCGGGGCCCAATGAGCAGTTCTTC,TRBD2,TRBJ2-1,TRBV6-5,few
CASSESSRTIGNEKLFF,TGCGCCAGCAGTGAGTCGAGTCGGACAATTGGTAATGAAAAACTGTTTTTT,-,TRBJ1-4,TRBV10-2,-
CSVSSGNTIYF,TGCAGTGTCTCTTCTGGAAACACCATATATTTT,-,TRBJ1-3,TRBV20-1,-
CASSQRVATASGTIYF,TGCGCCAGCAGCCAAAGAGTGGCAACAGCCTCTGGCACCATATATTTT,-,TRBJ1-3,TRBV4-1,-
CASSASGTANQPQHF,TGTGCCAGTAGTGCCTCCGGGACTGCGAATCAGCCCCAGCATTTT,-,TRBJ1-5,TRBV19,-
CASSLPIGTGNSPLHF,TGTGCCAGCAGTCTCCCAATCGGGACAGGGAATTCACCCCTCCACTTT,TRBD1,TRBJ1-6,TRBV28,once
CASIFSGGARNEQFF,TGTGCCAGCATCTTCAGCGGGGGGGCTAGAAATGAGCAGTTCTTC,TRBD2,TRBJ2-1,TRBV2,-
CASSSRASDEQFF,TGTGCCAGTAGTAGCCGAGCAAGCGATGAGCAGTTCTTC,-,TRBJ2-1,TRBV19,few
CASSLSPGGDGYTF,TGTGCCAGCAGCTTATCCCCAGGGGGCGATGGCTACACCTTC,TRBD1,TRBJ1-2,TRBV13,-
CASGLDSGNTEAFF,TGTGCTAGTGGCTTGGACAGTGGGAACACTGAAGCTTTCTTT,-,TRBJ1-1,TRBV12-5,few
CASSIGGQKNYGYTF,TGTGCCAGTAGTATAGGTGGACAGAAGAACTATGGCTACACCTTC,-,TRBJ1-2,TRBV19,few
CASSPQGTANYGYTF,TGCGCCAGCAGCCCCCAAGGGACAGCGAACTATGGCTACACCTTC,TRBD1,TRBJ1-2,TRBV5-1,few
CASSRGGASNQPQHF,TGTGCCAGTAGTAGAGGGGGGGCGAGCAATCAGCCCCAGCATTTT,-,TRBJ1-5,TRBV19,-
CASSPQGRSEAFF,TGTGCCAGCAGCCCTCAGGGAAGGTCTGAAGCTTTCTTT,-,TRBJ1-1,TRBV6-5,few
CASSFQGLTGELFF,TGTGCCAGCAGTTTCCAGGGGCTCACCGGGGAGCTGTTTTTT,-,TRBJ2-2,TRBV6-5,hyperexpanded
CASSFGLAGETQYF,TGTGCCAGCAGTTTTGGACTGGCGGGTGAGACCCAGTACTTC,-,TRBJ2-5,TRBV27,few
CASSRETGGYGYTF,TGCGCCAGCAGCCGAGAGACAGGGGGATATGGCTACACCTTC,TRBD1,TRBJ1-2,TRBV5-1,-
CATSRPWPQLLKETQYF,TGTGCCACCAGCAGACCATGGCCCCAACTATTGAAAGAGACCCAGTACTTC,-,TRBJ2-5,TRBV15,-
CASSFPPGQGARDTQYF,TGTGCCAGCAGTTTTCCCCCGGGACAGGGGGCGAGAGATACGCAGTATTTT,TRBD1,TRBJ2-3,TRBV27,-
CASSTGHKETQYF,TGCGCCAGCAGCACGGGACATAAAGAGACCCAGTACTTC,-,TRBJ2-5,TRBV5-1,-
CASSLFGGNNQPQHF,TGTGCCAGCAGCTTGTTTGGGGGGAACAATCAGCCCCAGCATTTT,-,TRBJ1-5,TRBV5-6,few
CASSQTDRAVSNYGYTF,TGTGCCAGCAGCCAAACGGACAGGGCGGTTTCTAACTATGGCTACACCTTC,TRBD1,TRBJ1-2,TRBV14,few
CASSLRTGTGNTIYF,TGTGCCAGCAGCTTACGTACAGGGACTGGAAACACCATATATTTT,-,TRBJ1-3,TRBV7-2,few
CASSATGSNSPLHF,TGTGCCAGTAGTGCAACAGGTAGTAATTCACCCCTCCACTTT,-,TRBJ1-6,TRBV19,few
CASSLNNEQFF,TGTGCCAGCTCACTAAACAATGAGCAGTTCTTC,-,TRBJ2-1,TRBV18,-
CASSRAGQGDEKLFF,TGTGCCAGTAGTAGGGCGGGACAGGGGGATGAAAAACTGTTTTTT,TRBD1,TRBJ1-4,TRBV19,few
CASSVEGAGRYEQYF,TGTGCCAGCAGCGTCGAGGGAGCGGGGCGGTACGAGCAGTACTTC,TRBD2,TRBJ2-7,TRBV9,few
CASVSGTGYGYTF,TGTGCCAGCGTCTCCGGGACAGGCTATGGCTACACCTTC,TRBD1,TRBJ1-2,TRBV27,few
CASRRSVTGSNEQYF,TGTGCCAGCAGACGTTCTGTGACAGGGAGCAACGAGCAGTACTTC,TRBD1,TRBJ2-7,TRBV7-8,few
CASSPIDRTMGKLFF,TGTGCCAGCAGCCCCATAGACAGGACCATGGGGAAACTGTTTTTT,-,TRBJ1-4,TRBV28,few
CASSVGQTFLTDTQYF,TGTGCCAGCAGTGTGGGACAGACTTTTCTCACAGATACGCAGTATTTT,TRBD1,TRBJ2-3,TRBV25-1,-
CASSLASEYEQYF,TGTGCCAGCAGCTTGGCCTCGGAGTACGAGCAGTACTTC,-,TRBJ2-7,TRBV5-6,few
CASQDTAVRGEKLFF,TGTGCCAGTCAGGACACCGCGGTTCGAGGTGAAAAACTGTTTTTT,-,TRBJ1-4,TRBV28,few
CASSPKGETQYF,TGTGCCAGCTCACCAAAGGGGGAGACCCAGTACTTC,-,TRBJ2-5,TRBV18,-
CASSRSGGQETQYF,TGTGCCAGCAGCCGGAGCGGGGGGCAAGAGACCCAGTACTTC,TRBD2,TRBJ2-5,TRBV7-2,-
CASSTETSTDTQYF,TGTGCCAGCAGCACTGAGACTAGCACAGATACGCAGTATTTT,-,TRBJ2-3,TRBV9,few
CASSFVWDRGQTEAFF,TGTGCCAGCAGTTTTGTATGGGACAGGGGGCAGACTGAAGCTTTCTTT,TRBD1,TRBJ1-1,TRBV27,-
CASRGSGAGYEQYF,TGTGCCAGCAGGGGCTCAGGGGCCGGCTACGAGCAGTACTTC,-,TRBJ2-7,TRBV2,few
CASVWDRGTGELFF,TGTGCCAGCGTCTGGGACAGGGGCACCGGGGAGCTGTTTTTT,TRBD1,TRBJ2-2,TRBV6-1,few
CASSSSFTDTQYF,TGTGCCAGCAGCTCTAGCTTTACAGATACGCAGTATTTT,-,TRBJ2-3,TRBV7-7,few
CASSGGPQEPYEQYF,TGTGCCAGCAGTGGAGGGCCTCAGGAACCCTACGAGCAGTACTTC,-,TRBJ2-7,TRBV2,-
CASSVGADFYEQYF,TGTGCCAGCAGCGTGGGGGCAGATTTCTACGAGCAGTACTTC,-,TRBJ2-7,TRBV5-4,few
CASSIEGTLNSPLHF,TGTGCCAGTAGTATAGAGGGGACACTTAATTCACCCCTCCACTTT,-,TRBJ1-6,TRBV19,few